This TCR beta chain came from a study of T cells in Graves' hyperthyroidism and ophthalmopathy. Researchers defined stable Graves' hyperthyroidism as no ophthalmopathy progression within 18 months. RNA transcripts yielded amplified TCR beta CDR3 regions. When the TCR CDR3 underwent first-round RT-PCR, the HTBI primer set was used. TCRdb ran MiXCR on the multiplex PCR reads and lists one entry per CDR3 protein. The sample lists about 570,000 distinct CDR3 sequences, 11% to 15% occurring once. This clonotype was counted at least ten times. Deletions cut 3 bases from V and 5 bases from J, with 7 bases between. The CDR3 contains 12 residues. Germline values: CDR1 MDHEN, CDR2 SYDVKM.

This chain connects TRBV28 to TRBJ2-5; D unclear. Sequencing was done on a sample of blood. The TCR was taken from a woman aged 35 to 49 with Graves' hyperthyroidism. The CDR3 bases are TGTGCCAGCAGTTTTGGCTCGGAGACCCAGTACTTC. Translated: CASSFGSETQYF.